This TCR beta chain came from a study of vaccination and CD4 T cells after COVID-19. The CDR3 covers 15 residues. Trimming at V came to 0 bases and at J to 2 bases, leaving 3 bases not matched to a gene. Germline CDR1 and CDR2: MNHEY and SVGAGI. MiXCR was run by TCRdb on the PCR reads, yielding one entry per CDR3 protein. The sample has some 25,000 distinct CDR3 sequences; around 49% are singletons. The source of this sequence is a human donor who had recovered from COVID-19. The sequencing here drew on CD4+ T cells from blood, taken before SARS-CoV-2 vaccination. The genes are TRBV6-5 and TRBJ2-7; 8 positions match TRBD2. CDR3 in DNA: TGTGCCAGCAGTTACTCGCCAGCGGGAGCCTACGAGCAGTACTTC. Protein product: CASSYSPAGAYEQYF.